The 7 T cell receptor beta chains given below trace back to one sample, sequenced in a study of Ad26.COV2.S vaccination and SARS-CoV-2 variants. Some clones are missing from TCRdb's copy, which holds only in-frame ones; the method was immunoSEQ multiplex PCR. The sample holds 300,000 to 400,000 clones, approximately 90% seen once. Treatment described: approximately 18 received Ad26.COV2.S at low or high dose, single or two shots; roughly 5 received placebo; per-sample allocation not given. The investigators took samples on day 63 after the first vaccine or placebo injection. The sequences come from peripheral blood, collected in a trial of Ad26.COV2.S vaccine versus placebo. These receptors were collected from a person aged 18 to 59 who received the Ad26.COV2.S COVID-19 vaccine or a placebo.

This chain links TRBV9 with TRBJ2-5, with D tentatively TRBD1 or TRBD2 (5 bases each). Germline loops: CDR1 SGDLS, CDR2 YYNGEE. Trimming shortened V by 0 bases and J by 5 bases, and 14 bases separated the two germline ends. The CDR3 is 15 amino acids. CDR3 sequence: CASSVAPGRVETQYF. CDR3 sequence (DNA): TGTGCCAGCAGCGTAGCCCCGGGACGGGTGGAGACCCAGTACTTC. The whole variable domain, remainder taken from reference TRBV9 and TRBJ2-5, is DSGVTQTPKHLITATGQRVTLRCSPRSGDLSVYWYQQSLDQGLQFLIQYYNGEERAKGNILERFSAQQFPDLHSELNLSSLELGDSALYFCASSVAPGRVETQYFGPGTRLLVL.

The chain is built from TRBV5-6 and TRBJ2-1, with D uncertain. The CDR3 sequence is 17 residues long. Germline V gives CDR1 SGHDT, CDR2 YYEEEE. V was cut by 3 bases and J by 0 bases, with 16 bases left in between. The chain's CDR3 is CASSSLTDASSYNEQFF. The DNA of the CDR3 is TGTGCCAGCAGCTCCCTGACGGACGCGAGCTCCTACAATGAGCAGTTCTTC.

CDR3 region: CASSPSTGGAEQYF. DNA for the CDR3: TGTGCCAGCAGTCCAAGCACAGGGGGTGCCGAGCAGTACTTC. V gene TRBV7-2 combines with J gene TRBJ2-7, with 8 bases identical to TRBD1. The V segment lost 6 bases and the J segment 6 bases; nucleotides outside the gene matches: 10. This CDR3 comprises 14 residues. CDR1 and CDR2 (germline): SGHTA, FQGNSA. Based on the CDR3 plus reference TRBV7-2 and TRBJ2-7, the full variable domain is GAGVSQSPSNKVTEKGKDVELRCDPISGHTALYWYRQSLGQGLEFLIYFQGNSAPDKSGLPSDRFSAERTGGSVSTLTIQRTQQEDSAVYLCASSPSTGGAEQYFGPGTRLTVT.

The CDR3 sequence is CASSQDEFVIGGYEQYF. CDR3 in DNA: TGTGCCAGCAGCCAAGACGAGTTTGTTATCGGGGGGTACGAGCAGTACTTC. The chain combines TRBV14 with TRBJ2-7; the match to TRBD2 covers 7 bases. Germline-derived CDR1 and CDR2 are SGHDN and FVKESK. The CDR3 loop spans 17 amino acids. After removal of 0 bases from V and 4 bases from J, the junction contained 12 bases not matched to a gene.

This clone occurred once. The CDR3 here is CASSPGTPQYF. In DNA form, the CDR3 reads TGTGCCAGCAGTCCCGGGACTCCCCAGTATTTT. This sequence joins TRBV11-2 and TRBJ2-3; D possibly corresponds to TRBD2 (6 bases). The length of the CDR3 is 11 residues. Germline CDR1 SGHAT, CDR2 FQNNGV. Trimming removed 6 bases at V and 12 bases at J, with 13 bases between.

The chain has TRBV27 and TRBJ2-2, with a possible D match to TRBD1 (5 bases). Germline values: CDR1 MNHEY, CDR2 SMNVEV (reference sequence). The CDR3 totals 13 residues. With 2 bases removed from V and 6 bases from J, the gap between germline ends came to 7 bases. The CDR3 is CASSLQGPGELFF. The CDR3 DNA reads as TGTGCCAGCAGTTTACAGGGTCCCGGGGAGCTGTTTTTT.

The chain employs TRBV5-1 and TRBJ1-2; 9 nucleotides match TRBD1. Per the germline V gene, CDR1 is SGHRS and CDR2 is YFSETQ. This CDR3 region has 14 residues. V gave up 2 bases and J gave up 5 bases; unmatched junction bases: 4. CDR3 coding DNA: TGCGCCAGCAGCTTATGGACAGGGGAGTATGGCTACACCTTC. Protein sequence: CASSLWTGEYGYTF.